These 28 T cell receptor beta chains were sequenced from one sample in a study of blood T cells in healthy people across ages. A second roughly 7 to 11 cycle PCR used barcoded and J-beta primers. One entry per CDR3 protein results from TCRdb running MiXCR on the 5' RACE reads. Among over 1,500,000 distinct CDR3 sequences listed, about two fifths were seen once. Sample: blood. Receptors originate from a human donor in good health.

The CDR3 nucleotides are TGCGCCAGCAGCTTGAGCGGGCCCCAGAACACTGAAGCTTTCTTT. The encoded protein is CASSLSGPQNTEAFF. The rearrangement uses TRBV5-1 and TRBJ1-1; no firm D call. The CDR3 is 15 residues long. V gave up 1 base and J gave up 1 base, with 11 bases separating them. Germline assignment: CDR1 SGHRS and CDR2 YFSETQ.

CDR3 amino acids: CASSSYPPQIAGDTDTQYF. As DNA, the CDR3 is TGTGCCAGCAGCTCTTACCCCCCACAAATAGCGGGGGACACAGATACGCAGTATTTT. J is TRBJ2-3 and V is TRBV7-6, with 9 bases aligning to TRBD2. Trimming took 4 bases from V and 2 from J; bases not matched to a gene: 16. The CDR3 extends over 19 amino acids. The germline V gene encodes CDR1 SGHVS and CDR2 FNYEAQ.

With respect to this clonotype: Germline is not matched at one junction end, which may reflect a read error. The chain recombines TRBV6-1 with TRBJ2-7; no clear D. CDR1 and CDR2 from the germline V gene are MNHNS and SASEGT. CDR3 length equals 14 residues. The CDR3 bases are TGTGCCAGCAGTGAAGCTTTGGACGGCTACAAGCAGTACTTC. Residues: CASSEALDGYKQYF.

The genes are TRBV7-9 and TRBJ1-2; D unclear. Germline values: CDR1 SEHNR, CDR2 FQNEAQ (reference sequence). V shed 1 base and J shed 6 bases, with 12 bases lying between them. The CDR3 covers 14 residues. CDR3 sequence: CASSLEVTLNGYTF. The CDR3 region has the DNA TGTGCCAGCAGCTTAGAAGTGACTCTTAATGGCTACACCTTC.

Turning to this clonotype: A single base separates this from a much larger clone, so it may be a read error. This chain joins TRBV2 and TRBJ1-6; D might be TRBD1 (6 bases). CDR1 and CDR2 (germline): SNHLY, FYNNEI. This CDR3 spans 15 amino acids. Written as DNA, the CDR3 is TGTGCCTGCAGTGAAGGGGGGACGGACTTTTCACCCCTCCACTTT. It specifies CACSEGGTDFSPLHF.

In its sample, this clonotype was seen a few times. The V call is TRBV7-2, the J call TRBJ1-2, with D possibly being TRBD1 (5 bases). CDR3 length: 15 amino acids. CDR1 is SGHTA, CDR2 FQGNSA, per germline. V was clipped by 2 bases and J by 3 bases, with 13 bases between them. CDR3 bases: TGTGCCAGCAGCTTAATGGGGACTTGGGACTATGGCTACACCTTC. The encoded protein is CASSLMGTWDYGYTF.

There are a few counts of this clonotype. Germline is not matched at one junction end, which may reflect a read error. The rearrangement links TRBV18 to TRBJ2-3; D not certain. CDR3 length equals 11 residues. Germline values: CDR1 KGHSH, CDR2 LQKENI. The CDR3 here is CASPPDGTQYF. The CDR3 region has the DNA TGTGCCAGCCCACCAGATGGTACGCAGTATTTT.

A few counts support this clonotype. This chain connects TRBV12-3 or TRBV12-4 to TRBJ2-1; 8 nucleotides line up with TRBD2. Trimming removed 6 bases from V and 9 bases from J; junction bases left unmatched: 4. The CDR3 runs to 12 residues. The CDR3 DNA follows: TGTGCCAGCAGGGGAGCGGGGGTTGAGCAGTTCTTC. Amino acid sequence: CASRGAGVEQFF.

This clonotype has only a few counts. V gene TRBV7-8 combines with J gene TRBJ1-4, with 9 bases that match TRBD1. The V gene end was trimmed by 5 bases and the J gene end by 2 bases; junction bases not matched to a gene: 6. CDR3 size: 16 residues. Germline V gives CDR1 SGHVS, CDR2 FQNEAQ. This CDR3 reads CASSTLGTGTNEKLFF. As DNA, the CDR3 is TGTGCCAGCAGCACACTGGGGACAGGGACTAATGAAAAACTGTTTTTT.

The rearrangement links TRBV6-5 to TRBJ1-6; the match to TRBD1 covers 8 bases. The trim removed 5 bases at V and 8 bases at J, leaving 8 bases unmatched. There are 15 residues in the CDR3. Per germline, CDR1 MNHEY and CDR2 SVGAGI. The CDR3 sequence: CASSPDRVGDSPLHF. CDR3 DNA sequence: TGTGCCAGCAGTCCGGACAGGGTCGGGGATTCACCCCTCCACTTT.

The chain joins TRBV20-1 to TRBJ2-3; D remains unclear. The V gene lost 3 bases and the J gene lost 6 bases, with 16 bases spanning the gap. CDR3 length: 14 residues. Per the germline V gene, CDR1 is DFQATT and CDR2 is SNEGSKA (reference sequence). The CDR3 here is CSASPRCSPDTQYF. CDR3 coding DNA: TGCAGTGCTAGCCCTCGGTGCTCTCCGGATACGCAGTATTTT.

The chain has TRBV12-3 or TRBV12-4 and TRBJ2-3; D uncertain. There are 12 residues in the CDR3. V shed 6 bases and J shed 4 bases, with 8 bases lying between them. CDR3 DNA: TGTGCCAGCAGACCTAGGGCAGATACGCAGTATTTT. Protein sequence: CASRPRADTQYF.

The chain employs TRBV2 and TRBJ1-5; the D is unclear. V lost 6 bases and J lost 7, with 16 bases in between. This CDR3 spans 14 amino acids. Germline CDR1 is SNHLY and CDR2 is FYNNEI. The CDR3 here is CASRSDAARQPQHF. CDR3 in DNA: TGTGCCAGCAGATCCGACGCCGCACGGCAGCCCCAGCATTTT.

In DNA, the CDR3 is TGTGCCAGCAGCTTAGGGGCGTGGAACTATGGCTACACCTTC. As protein: CASSLGAWNYGYTF. V usage is TRBV7-8 and J usage is TRBJ1-2; D is uncertain. The CDR3 runs 14 residues. Trimming stripped 1 base from V and 2 bases from J, with 8 bases between. Germline V gene sequence: CDR1 SGHVS, CDR2 FQNEAQ.

This chain joins TRBV4-2 and TRBJ2-1, with D perhaps matching TRBD1 (6 bases). V lost 6 bases and J 3 bases, leaving 12 bases between the germline ends. The CDR3 sequence is 14 residues long. Germline lookup yields CDR1 LGHNA and CDR2 YNFKEQ. CDR3 protein: CASSLWGLYNEQFF. Written as DNA, the CDR3 is TGTGCCAGCAGTCTCTGGGGGCTCTACAATGAGCAGTTCTTC.

The chain joins TRBV10-3 to TRBJ2-4; D is unresolved. CDR3 length equals 11 residues. With 2 bases removed from V and 10 bases from J, the gap between germline ends came to 6 bases. In germline, CDR1 is ENHRY, CDR2 SYGVKD. The CDR3 loop is CAISEGLIQYF. CDR3 bases: TGTGCCATCAGTGAGGGCCTAATTCAGTACTTC.

This clonotype was counted between two and nine times. The chain links TRBV7-9 to TRBJ1-2; D might be TRBD1 (6 bases). Trimming left V 1 base short and J 1 base short, with 10 bases between. Looked up from germline, CDR1 is SEHNR and CDR2 is FQNEAQ (reference sequence). This CDR3 is built from 15 residues. The CDR3 reads CASSLGTANNYGYTF. The CDR3 coding sequence is TGTGCCAGCAGCTTAGGGACAGCTAATAACTATGGCTACACCTTC.

This clonotype was recorded many times. V and J are TRBV4-3 and TRBJ2-7, with 11 bases fitting TRBD1. The CDR3 totals 14 residues. CDR1 is LGHNA, CDR2 YSLEER, per germline. V was clipped by 3 bases and J by 2 bases; unmatched bases: 0. The CDR3 is CASSQDRGPYEQYF. The CDR3 DNA reads as TGCGCCAGCAGCCAGGACAGGGGGCCCTACGAGCAGTACTTC.

The gene calls are TRBV7-2 and TRBJ1-2; D gene uncertain. This CDR3 comprises 15 residues. Germline V lookup: CDR1 SGHTA, CDR2 FQGNSA. Trimming removed 5 bases at V and 5 bases at J, with 18 bases between. The CDR3 sequence: CASSRRGSLLYGYTF. Written as DNA, the CDR3 is TGTGCCAGCAGCCGGCGAGGCAGCCTCCTATATGGCTACACCTTC.

This clonotype was seen just once. An end of the junction differs from the germline gene, which may be a read error. The chain has TRBV7-2 and TRBJ1-1; D is undetermined. Per the germline V gene, CDR1 is SGHTA and CDR2 is FQGNSA. The CDR3 loop spans 15 amino acids. The DNA for the CDR3 is TGTGCCAGCAGTTCAGTCCTAAGGAGGAACGCTGAAGCTTTCTTT. This encodes CASSSVLRRNAEAFF.

V gene TRBV5-1 combines with J gene TRBJ1-2; possible D gene TRBD1, 6 bases. The V end lost 4 bases, the J end lost 2 bases, and 15 bases lay between the germline ends. The CDR3 has 15 amino acids. Germline V gene lookup returns CDR1 SGHRS and CDR2 YFSETQ. The CDR3 spells CASSNAGEGNYGYTF. CDR3 bases: TGCGCCAGCAGCAATGCAGGGGAAGGAAACTATGGCTACACCTTC.

This clonotype has just a few counts. This rearrangement joins TRBV9 to TRBJ1-1; TRBD1 aligns across 9 bases. Germline values: CDR1 SGDLS, CDR2 YYNGEE. The CDR3 sequence is 14 residues long. Unmatched junction bases numbered 3, after V lost 0 bases and J lost 6 bases. CDR3 region: CASSVVQGAAEAFF. The CDR3 bases are TGTGCCAGCAGCGTAGTACAGGGGGCGGCTGAAGCTTTCTTT.

V gene TRBV28 combines with J gene TRBJ2-3; D is possibly TRBD1 or TRBD2 (5 bases each). The V end lost 6 bases, the J end lost 3 bases, and 16 bases lay between the germline ends. Germline CDR1 and CDR2: MDHEN and SYDVKM. CDR3 length equals 15 residues. CDR3 bases: TGTGCCAGCAGCCAACTAGACAGTCCTACAGATACGCAGTATTTT. Translating it yields CASSQLDSPTDTQYF.

V usage is TRBV20-1 and J usage is TRBJ2-7, with no clear D. Germline CDR1 DFQATT, CDR2 SNEGSKA (reference sequence). V lost 6 bases to trimming and J lost 7 bases, with 22 bases between them. The length of the CDR3 is 14 residues. The CDR3 is CSAVTYLSFNEQYF. Here the CDR3 DNA reads TGCAGTGCCGTGACTTACTTATCATTCAATGAGCAGTACTTC.

This clonotype was seen more than once but under ten times. The V and J genes are TRBV29-1 and TRBJ2-2, with unresolved D. There are 12 residues in the CDR3. Germline CDR1 reads SQVTM; CDR2 reads ANQGSEA. Trimming pared 6 bases from V and 5 bases from J, leaving 10 bases between. The CDR3: CSVRALTGELFF. As DNA, the CDR3 is TGCAGCGTCCGAGCACTTACCGGGGAGCTGTTTTTT.

V is TRBV6-2 or TRBV6-3 and J is TRBJ1-1; D remains unclear. The germline gives CDR1 MNHEY, CDR2 SVGEGT. This CDR3 is 11 amino acids long. V dropped 8 bases and J dropped 11 bases, with 15 bases sitting between them. DNA for the CDR3: TGTGCCAGCGGATCGATGTGGATGGCTTTCTTT. Translated: CASGSMWMAFF.

This clonotype was counted once. The chain couples TRBV4-1 to TRBJ2-7; 9 nucleotides agree with TRBD1. The DNA end favors TRBJ2-5, so the J call may be wrong. The germline CDR1 and CDR2 sequences are MGHRA and YSYEKL. This CDR3 is built from 17 residues. In DNA form, the CDR3 reads TGCGCCAGCAGCCCTTGGCGGAGACAGGGGGACGAATGGACCCAGTACTTC. Its translation is CASSPWRRQGDEWTQYF.

The V call is TRBV11-1, the J call TRBJ2-3, with a weak D call TRBD2 (6 bases). From germline, CDR1 is SGHAT and CDR2 FQDESV (reference sequence). This CDR3 spans 16 amino acids. Deletions cut 1 base from V and 4 bases from J, with 15 bases between. The CDR3 DNA sequence: TGTGCCAGCAGCTTAGAGCGTGACCCGGGGGCAGATACGCAGTATTTT. This gives the protein CASSLERDPGADTQYF.